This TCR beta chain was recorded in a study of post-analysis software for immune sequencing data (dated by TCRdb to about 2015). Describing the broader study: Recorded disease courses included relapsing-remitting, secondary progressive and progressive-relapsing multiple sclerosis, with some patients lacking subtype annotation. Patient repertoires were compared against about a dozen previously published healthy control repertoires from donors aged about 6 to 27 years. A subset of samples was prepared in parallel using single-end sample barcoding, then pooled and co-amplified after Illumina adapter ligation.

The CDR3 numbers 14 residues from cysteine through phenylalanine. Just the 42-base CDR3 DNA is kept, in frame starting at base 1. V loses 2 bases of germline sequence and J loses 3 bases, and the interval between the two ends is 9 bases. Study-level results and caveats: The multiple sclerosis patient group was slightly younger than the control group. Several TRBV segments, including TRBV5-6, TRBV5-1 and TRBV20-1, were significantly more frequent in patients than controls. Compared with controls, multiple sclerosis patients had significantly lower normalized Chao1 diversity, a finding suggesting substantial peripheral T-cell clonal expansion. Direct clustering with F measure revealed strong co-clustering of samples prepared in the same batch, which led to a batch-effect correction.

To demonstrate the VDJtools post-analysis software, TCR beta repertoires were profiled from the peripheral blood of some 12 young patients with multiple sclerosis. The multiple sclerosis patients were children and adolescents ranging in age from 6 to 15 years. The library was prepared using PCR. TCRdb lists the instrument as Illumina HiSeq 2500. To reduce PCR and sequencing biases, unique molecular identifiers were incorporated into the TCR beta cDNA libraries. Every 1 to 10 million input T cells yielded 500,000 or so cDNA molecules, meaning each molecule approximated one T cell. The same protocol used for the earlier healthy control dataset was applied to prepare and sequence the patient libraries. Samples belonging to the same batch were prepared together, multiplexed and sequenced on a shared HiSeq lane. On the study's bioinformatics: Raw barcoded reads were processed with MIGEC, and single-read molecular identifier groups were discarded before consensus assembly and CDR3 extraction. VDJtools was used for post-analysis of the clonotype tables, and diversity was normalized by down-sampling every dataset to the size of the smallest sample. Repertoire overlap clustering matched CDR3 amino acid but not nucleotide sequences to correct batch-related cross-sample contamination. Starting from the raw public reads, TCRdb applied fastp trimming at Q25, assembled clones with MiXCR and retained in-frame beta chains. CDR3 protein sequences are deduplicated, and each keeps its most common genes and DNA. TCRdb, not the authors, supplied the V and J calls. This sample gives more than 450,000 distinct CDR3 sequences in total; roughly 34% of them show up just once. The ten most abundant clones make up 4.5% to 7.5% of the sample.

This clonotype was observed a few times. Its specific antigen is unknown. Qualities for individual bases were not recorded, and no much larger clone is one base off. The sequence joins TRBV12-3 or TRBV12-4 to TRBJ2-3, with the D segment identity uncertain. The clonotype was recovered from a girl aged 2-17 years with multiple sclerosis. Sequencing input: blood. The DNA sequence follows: TGTGCCAGCAGTTTATTTGGTCTGACAGATACGCAGTATTTT. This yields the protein CASSLFGLTDTQYF.